The 10 T cell receptor beta chains presented below share a single source sample, sequenced in a study of cytomegalovirus exposure and HLA in healthy donors. The study ran its PCR with 60 Vbeta and 13 Jbeta primers. Profiled with immunoSEQ multiplex PCR; TCRdb holds only in-frame clones, not every one. This table has roughly 200,000 clones, roughly 13% appearing once. The sample taken for sequencing was PBMCs. These TCRs come from a man aged 50-60 years in good health and CMV-seropositive.

The chain uses TRBV5-3 and TRBJ2-7; D remains ambiguous. TRBV5-3 has ORF status, its function being uncertain. The CDR3 length is 17 residues. Trimming pared 4 bases from V and 2 bases from J, leaving 22 bases between. The CDR3 DNA reads as TGTGCCAGAAGCCCACCCCTACTACCCCGAACCCCCTACGAGCAGTACTTC. This encodes CARSPPLLPRTPYEQYF.

This clone was observed a few times. The V gene is TRBV6-5, the J gene TRBJ2-3; D uncertain. Deletions cut 5 bases from V and 2 bases from J, with 11 bases between. This CDR3 spans 14 amino acids. From germline, CDR1 is MNHEY and CDR2 SVGAGI. CDR3 protein: CASSAVVTTDTQYF. As DNA, the CDR3 is TGTGCCAGCAGTGCGGTAGTAACCACAGATACGCAGTATTTT.

There are a few counts of this clone. This sequence joins TRBV13 and TRBJ2-7, with no clear D. The CDR3 length is 13 residues. Germline loops: CDR1 PRHDT, CDR2 FYEKMQ (reference sequence). V was pared by 2 bases and J by 5 bases, with 10 bases between. CDR3 DNA sequence: TGTGCCAGCAGCTTAAGCAGGTTCAACGAGCAGTACGTC. Translation gives CASSLSRFNEQYV.

This clone was recorded a few times. V and J are TRBV7-3 and TRBJ2-7; TRBD2 matches 10 bases. The CDR3 has 16 amino acids. Germline V gene sequence: CDR1 SGHTA, CDR2 FQGTGA. Trimming cost V 7 bases and J 1 base; bases outside gene matches: 10. For the CDR3, the DNA is TGTGCCAGCACCCCCCCGTTTAGCGGGGGGTCCTACGAGCAGTACTTC. Its protein product is CASTPPFSGGSYEQYF.

This chain connects TRBV6-1 to TRBJ2-1; D is undetermined. Germline V gene sequence: CDR1 MNHNS, CDR2 SASEGT. The V gene lost 7 bases and the J gene lost 2 bases, with 6 bases spanning the gap. The CDR3 spans 12 residues. For the CDR3, the DNA is TGTGCCAGCAAACTACCCTACAATGAGCAGTTCTTC. This encodes CASKLPYNEQFF.

This chain uses TRBV5-4 with TRBJ1-6; D ambiguous. Germline values: CDR1 SGHNT, CDR2 YYREEE (reference sequence). The ends were cut back, 5 bases at V and 8 bases at J, with 8 bases in the middle. The CDR3 loop spans 12 amino acids. CDR3 amino acids: CASSWQDSPLHF. CDR3 in DNA: TGTGCCAGCAGTTGGCAAGATTCACCCCTCCACTTT. Complete variable domain (other parts from reference TRBV5-4 and TRBJ1-6): ETGVTQSPTHLIKTRGQQVTLRCSSQSGHNTVSWYQQALGQGPQFIFQYYREEENGRGNFPPRFSGLQFPNYSSELNVNALELDDSALYLCASSWQDSPLHFGNGTRLTVT.

The chain carries TRBV25-1 and TRBJ2-3, with D possibly matching TRBD1 (5 bases). Germline loops: CDR1 MGHDK, CDR2 SYGVNS. Trimming removed 9 bases at V and 0 bases at J, with 19 bases between. CDR3 length: 16 amino acids. CDR3 coding DNA: TGTGCCAGTACCAAAGCCCGGACAACTAGCACAGATACGCAGTATTTT. It translates to CASTKARTTSTDTQYF.

This clone has more than one count but fewer than ten. The rearrangement joins TRBV19 to TRBJ1-4; D gene ambiguous. Germline values: CDR1 LNHDA, CDR2 SQIVND (reference sequence). The germline V and J ends were trimmed by 1 base and 5 bases, with 8 bases remaining between them. The CDR3 loop spans 14 amino acids. The CDR3 here is CASSIAVRNEKLFF. The CDR3 bases are TGTGCCAGTAGTATAGCGGTCAGGAATGAAAAACTGTTTTTT.

On this clone itself: This specimen includes other DNA sequences encoding the same CDR3. This chain links TRBV5-1 with TRBJ1-2; D is uncertain. Trimming removed 0 bases at V and 0 bases at J, with 6 bases between. Germline V gene lookup returns CDR1 SGHRS and CDR2 YFSETQ. The CDR3 runs to 14 residues. The CDR3, as DNA: TGCGCCAGCAGCTTGGCGGACTCTAACTATGGCTACACCTTC. Amino acids: CASSLADSNYGYTF.

This clone was seen only a few times. This chain joins TRBV19 and TRBJ1-1, with D uncertain. The V gene's germline CDR1 is LNHDA and CDR2 SQIVND (reference sequence). The V end was cut by 5 bases, the J end by 2 bases, with 12 bases between. The CDR3 loop spans 14 amino acids. CDR3 amino acids: CASSLYGINTEAFF. The CDR3 DNA reads TGTGCCAGTAGTCTTTACGGGATTAACACTGAAGCTTTCTTT. The full variable domain, its missing parts supplied by reference TRBV19 and TRBJ1-1, is DGGITQSPKYLFRKEGQNVTLSCEQNLNHDAMYWYRQDPGQGLRLIYYSQIVNDFQKGDIAEGYSVSREKKESFPLTVTSAQKNPTAFYLCASSLYGINTEAFFGQGTRLTVV.